What follows describes a single TCR beta chain. The data originate from a study of shared clonotypes between healthy human individuals. Each replicate PCR on the sorted subsets used 150 to 200 ng DNA (roughly 27,000 T cell genomes). TCRdb's table, derived via immunoSEQ multiplex PCR, lists solely in-frame clones and lacks some. The sample has roughly 2.1 million clones, 90% to 95% seen once; the top ten hold more than 1.5%. The CDR3 sequence is 14 residues long. CDR1 and CDR2 (germline): LNHDA, SQIVND (reference sequence). J was trimmed by 1 base and V by 5 bases; bases with no gene match: 2. In the naive CD8 group, cells lacked CD45RO and were positively selected for CCR7, so terminally differentiated effector memory CD45RA+ cells were left out.

This chain links TRBV19 with TRBJ1-5, with 7 nucleotides matching TRBD1. Specimen: naive CD8+ T cells from PBMCs. The sequence was collected from a man between 18 and 35 years old in good health. Some clones in this sample may be carry-over from other donors' samples. The CDR3 here is CASSEGASNQPQHF. In nucleotides, the CDR3 is TGTGCCAGTAGTGAGGGGGCAAGCAATCAGCCCCAGCATTTT. The variable domain in full, completed from reference TRBV19 and TRBJ1-5, reads DGGITQSPKYLFRKEGQNVTLSCEQNLNHDAMYWYRQDPGQGLRLIYYSQIVNDFQKGDIAEGYSVSREKKESFPLTVTSAQKNPTAFYLCASSEGASNQPQHFGDGTRLSIL.